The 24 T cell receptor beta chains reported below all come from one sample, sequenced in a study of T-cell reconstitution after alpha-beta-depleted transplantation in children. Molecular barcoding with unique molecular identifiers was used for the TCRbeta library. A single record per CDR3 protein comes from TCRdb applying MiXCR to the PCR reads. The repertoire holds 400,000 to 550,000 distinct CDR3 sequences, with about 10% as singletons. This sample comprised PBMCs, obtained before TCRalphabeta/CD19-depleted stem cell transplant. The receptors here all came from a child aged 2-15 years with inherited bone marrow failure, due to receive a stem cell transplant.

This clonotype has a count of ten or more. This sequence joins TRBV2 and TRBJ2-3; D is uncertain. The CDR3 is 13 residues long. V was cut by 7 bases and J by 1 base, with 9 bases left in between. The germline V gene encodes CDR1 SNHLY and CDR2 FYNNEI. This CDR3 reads CASTPRGTDTQYF. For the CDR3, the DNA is TGTGCCAGCACCCCTCGAGGCACAGATACGCAGTATTTT.

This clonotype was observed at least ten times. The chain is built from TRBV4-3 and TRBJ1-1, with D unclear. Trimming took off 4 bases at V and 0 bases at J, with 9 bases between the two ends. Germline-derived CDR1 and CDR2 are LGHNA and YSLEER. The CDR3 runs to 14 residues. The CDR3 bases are TGCGCCAGCAGCCCCCTCGCGGTGAACACTGAAGCTTTCTTT. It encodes CASSPLAVNTEAFF.

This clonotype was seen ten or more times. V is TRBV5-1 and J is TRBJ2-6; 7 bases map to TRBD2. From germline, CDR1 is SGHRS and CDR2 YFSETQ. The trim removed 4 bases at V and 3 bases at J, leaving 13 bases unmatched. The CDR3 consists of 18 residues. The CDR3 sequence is CASSPILAGVYGANVLTF. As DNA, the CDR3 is TGCGCCAGCAGCCCGATCCTTGCGGGAGTATATGGGGCCAACGTCCTGACTTTC.

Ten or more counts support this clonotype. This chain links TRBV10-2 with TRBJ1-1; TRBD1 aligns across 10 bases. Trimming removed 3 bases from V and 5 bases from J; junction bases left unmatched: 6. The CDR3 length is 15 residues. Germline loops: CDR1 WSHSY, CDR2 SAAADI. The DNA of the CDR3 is TGCGCCAGCAGTGACCCGGGACAGGGGAATACTGAAGCTTTCTTT. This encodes CASSDPGQGNTEAFF.

As DNA, the CDR3 is TGTGCCAGCAGGTACGGACCGCCCAGGGGTGAAGCTTTCTTT. Protein sequence: CASRYGPPRGEAFF. The chain recombines TRBV12-3 or TRBV12-4 with TRBJ1-1; TRBD1 might be the D (6 bases). Trimming pared 6 bases from V and 7 bases from J, leaving 18 bases between. The CDR3 runs to 14 residues.

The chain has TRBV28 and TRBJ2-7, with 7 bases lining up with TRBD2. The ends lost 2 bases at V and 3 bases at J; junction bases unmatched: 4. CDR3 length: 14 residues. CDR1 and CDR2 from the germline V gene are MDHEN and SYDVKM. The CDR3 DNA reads TGTGCCAGCAGTTTAGCGGGAGCCTACTACGAGCAGTACTTC. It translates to CASSLAGAYYEQYF. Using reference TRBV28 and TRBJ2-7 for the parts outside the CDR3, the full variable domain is DVKVTQSSRYLVKRTGEKVFLECVQDMDHENMFWYRQDPGLGLRLIYFSYDVKMKEKGDIPEGYSVSREKKERFSLILESASTNQTSMYLCASSLAGAYYEQYFGPGTRLTVT.

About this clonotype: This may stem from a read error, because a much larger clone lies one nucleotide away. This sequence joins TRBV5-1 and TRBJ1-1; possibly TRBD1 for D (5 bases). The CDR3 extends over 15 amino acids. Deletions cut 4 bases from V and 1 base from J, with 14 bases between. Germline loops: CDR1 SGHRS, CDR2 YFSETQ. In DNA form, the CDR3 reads TGCGCCAGCAGCGCCTATCCACAGGCGAACACTGAAGCTTTCTTT. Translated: CASSAYPQANTEAFF.

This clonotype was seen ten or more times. Here the CDR3 reads CASRTLRTRILSDTQYF. For the CDR3, the DNA is TGTGCCAGCAGAACACTGCGGACTAGAATACTTTCGGATACGCAGTATTTT. This chain links TRBV6-5 with TRBJ2-3; TRBD2 aligns across 7 bases. Germline V gene lookup returns CDR1 MNHEY and CDR2 SVGAGI. J was trimmed by 6 bases and V by 6 bases; bases with no gene match: 18. The CDR3 length is 17 residues.

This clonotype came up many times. The CDR3: CSARPGLSTDTQYF. CDR3 DNA sequence: TGCAGTGCTAGGCCGGGACTCAGCACAGATACGCAGTATTTT. The rearrangement links TRBV20-1 to TRBJ2-3; tentatively, D is TRBD2 (6 bases). From germline, CDR1 is DFQATT and CDR2 SNEGSKA (reference sequence). The V end was cut by 3 bases, the J end by 0 bases, with 10 bases between. This CDR3 has 14 amino acids.

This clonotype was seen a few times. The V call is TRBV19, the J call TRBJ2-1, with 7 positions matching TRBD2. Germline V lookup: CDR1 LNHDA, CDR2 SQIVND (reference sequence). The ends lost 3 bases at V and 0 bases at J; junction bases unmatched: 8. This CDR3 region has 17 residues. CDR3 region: CASSIPFRGSSYNEQFF. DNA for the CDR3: TGTGCCAGTAGTATTCCATTCCGCGGGAGCTCCTACAATGAGCAGTTCTTC.

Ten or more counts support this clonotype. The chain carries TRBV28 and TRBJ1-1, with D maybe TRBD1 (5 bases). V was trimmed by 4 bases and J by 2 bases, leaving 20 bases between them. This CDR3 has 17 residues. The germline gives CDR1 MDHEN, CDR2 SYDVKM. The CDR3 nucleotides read TGTGCCAGCAGTTGGGACCCAACCGCTTCATTCAACACTGAAGCTTTCTTT. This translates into CASSWDPTASFNTEAFF.

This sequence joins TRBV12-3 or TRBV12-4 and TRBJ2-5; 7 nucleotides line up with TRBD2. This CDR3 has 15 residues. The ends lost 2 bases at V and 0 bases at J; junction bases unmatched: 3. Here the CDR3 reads CASSLLADYQETQYF. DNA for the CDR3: TGTGCCAGCAGTTTACTAGCGGACTACCAAGAGACCCAGTACTTC.

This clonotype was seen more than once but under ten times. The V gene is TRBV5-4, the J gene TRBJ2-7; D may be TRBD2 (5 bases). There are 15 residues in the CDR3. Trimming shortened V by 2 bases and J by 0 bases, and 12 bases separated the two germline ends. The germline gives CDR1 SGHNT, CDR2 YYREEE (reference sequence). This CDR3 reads CASSFSRGTSYEQYF. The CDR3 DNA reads TGTGCCAGCAGCTTCTCACGGGGAACCTCCTACGAGCAGTACTTC. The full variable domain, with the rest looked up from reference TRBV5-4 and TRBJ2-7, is ETGVTQSPTHLIKTRGQQVTLRCSSQSGHNTVSWYQQALGQGPQFIFQYYREEENGRGNFPPRFSGLQFPNYSSELNVNALELDDSALYLCASSFSRGTSYEQYFGPGTRLTVT.

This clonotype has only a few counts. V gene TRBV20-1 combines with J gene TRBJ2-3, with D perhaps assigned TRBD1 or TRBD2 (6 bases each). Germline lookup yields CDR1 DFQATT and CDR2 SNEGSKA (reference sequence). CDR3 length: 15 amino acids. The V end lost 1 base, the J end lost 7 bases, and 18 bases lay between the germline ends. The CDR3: CSARALIQGRNTQYF. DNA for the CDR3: TGCAGTGCTAGAGCGTTGATTCAGGGGAGGAATACGCAGTATTTT.

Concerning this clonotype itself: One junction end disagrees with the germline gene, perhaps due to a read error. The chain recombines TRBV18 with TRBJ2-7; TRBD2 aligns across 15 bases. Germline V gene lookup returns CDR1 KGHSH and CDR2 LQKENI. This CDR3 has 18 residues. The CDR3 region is CAGSHRGLAGGLSYEQYF. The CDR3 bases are TGTGCCGGCTCACACAGGGGACTAGCGGGGGGTCTCTCCTACGAGCAGTACTTC.

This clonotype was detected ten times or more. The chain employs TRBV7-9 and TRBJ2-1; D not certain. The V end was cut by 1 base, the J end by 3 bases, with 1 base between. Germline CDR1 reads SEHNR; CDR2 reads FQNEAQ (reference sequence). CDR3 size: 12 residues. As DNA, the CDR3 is TGTGCCAGCAGCTTAGGCTACAATGAGCAGTTCTTC. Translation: CASSLGYNEQFF.

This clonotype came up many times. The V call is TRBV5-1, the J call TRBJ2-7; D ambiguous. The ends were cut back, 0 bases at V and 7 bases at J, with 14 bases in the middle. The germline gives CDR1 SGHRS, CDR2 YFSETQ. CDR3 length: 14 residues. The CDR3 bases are TGCGCCAGCAGCTTGGTCCAGGCCGCCGGGGAGCAGTACTTC. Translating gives CASSLVQAAGEQYF.

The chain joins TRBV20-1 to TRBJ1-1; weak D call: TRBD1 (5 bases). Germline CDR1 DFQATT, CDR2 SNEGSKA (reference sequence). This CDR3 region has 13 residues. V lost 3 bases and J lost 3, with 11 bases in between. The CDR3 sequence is CSASGGGDTEAFF. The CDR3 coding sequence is TGCAGTGCTAGTGGGGGGGGGGACACTGAAGCTTTCTTT.

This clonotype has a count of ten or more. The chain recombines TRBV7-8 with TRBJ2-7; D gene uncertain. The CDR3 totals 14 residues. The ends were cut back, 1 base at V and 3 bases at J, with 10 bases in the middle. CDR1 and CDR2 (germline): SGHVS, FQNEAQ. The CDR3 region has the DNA TGTGCCAGCAGCTTAGAGGAACGACGCTACGAGCAGTACTTC. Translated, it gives CASSLEERRYEQYF.

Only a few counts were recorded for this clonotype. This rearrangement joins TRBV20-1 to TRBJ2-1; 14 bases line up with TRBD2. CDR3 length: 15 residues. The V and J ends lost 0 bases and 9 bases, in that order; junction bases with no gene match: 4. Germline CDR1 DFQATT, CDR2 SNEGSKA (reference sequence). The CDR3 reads CSARDIGLAGGEQFF. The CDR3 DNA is TGCAGTGCTAGAGATATCGGACTAGCGGGAGGTGAGCAGTTCTTC.

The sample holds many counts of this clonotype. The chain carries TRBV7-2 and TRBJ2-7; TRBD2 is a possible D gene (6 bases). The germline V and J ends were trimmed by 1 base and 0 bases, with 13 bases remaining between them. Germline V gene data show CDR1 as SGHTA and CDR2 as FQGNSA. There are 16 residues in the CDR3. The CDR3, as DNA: TGTGCCAGCAGCTTAGTCGGCGGGACGATCTCCTACGAGCAGTACTTC. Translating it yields CASSLVGGTISYEQYF.

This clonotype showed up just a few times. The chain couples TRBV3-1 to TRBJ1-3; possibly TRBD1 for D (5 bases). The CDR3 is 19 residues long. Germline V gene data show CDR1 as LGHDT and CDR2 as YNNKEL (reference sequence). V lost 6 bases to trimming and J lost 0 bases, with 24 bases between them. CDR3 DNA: TGTGCCAGCAGACCGAGGACATCCTCATACGAAATCTCTGGAAACACCATATATTTT. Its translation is CASRPRTSSYEISGNTIYF.

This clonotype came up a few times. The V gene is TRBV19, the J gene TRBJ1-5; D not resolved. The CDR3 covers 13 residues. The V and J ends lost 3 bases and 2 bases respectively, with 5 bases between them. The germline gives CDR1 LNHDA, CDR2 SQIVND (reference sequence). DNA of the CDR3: TGTGCCAGTAGTATCCCCGGCAATCAGCCCCAGCATTTT. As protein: CASSIPGNQPQHF.

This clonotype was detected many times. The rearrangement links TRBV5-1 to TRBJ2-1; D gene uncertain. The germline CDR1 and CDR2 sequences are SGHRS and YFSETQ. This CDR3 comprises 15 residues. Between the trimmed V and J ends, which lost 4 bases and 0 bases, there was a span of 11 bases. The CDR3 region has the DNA TGCGCCAGCAGCCCGGACCCGAGCTCCTACAATGAGCAGTTCTTC. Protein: CASSPDPSSYNEQFF.